These T cell receptor beta chains were read from a single sample in a study of tumor-infiltrating lymphocytes in primary liver carcinoma. MiXCR, applied by TCRdb to the multiplex PCR reads, yields one record per CDR3 protein. Altogether about 44,000 distinct CDR3 sequences are present, about three quarters being singletons, with the ten largest covering more than 25%. Material for sequencing was liver tumor tissue from sampling region 3. The receptors were sampled from a man aged 40-49 years with primary liver carcinoma and hepatitis B virus infection. CDR3s include the opening cysteine and the closing phenylalanine or tryptophan. Fields, in order: V gene, D gene, clone size, J gene, CDR3 DNA, CDR3 protein. The D gene is left open where the match is weak. Size is omitted from some rows. Given values are once, few, many or a class for expanded clones.

V: TRBV18
D: NA
size: few
J: TRBJ2-7
DNA: TGTGCCAGCTCCCCCCAAATGATTCCGGGACCGAGAGACTACGAGCAGTACTTC
CDR3: CASSPQMIPGPRDYEQYF

V: TRBV12-3/TRBV12-4
D: NA
size: many
J: TRBJ1-3
DNA: TGTGCCAGCAGTTTGGGGGGAACGGCCATATATTTT
CDR3: CASSLGGTAIYF

V: TRBV20-1
D: NA
size: NA
J: TRBJ2-2
DNA: TGCAGTGCTAGACATTCGAGGGCCACGAACACCGTGGAGCTGTTTTTT
CDR3: CSARHSRATNTVELFF

V: TRBV11-2
D: TRBD2
size: NA
J: TRBJ2-1
DNA: TGTGCCAGCAGCTACTCTTCGACAAGCGGGAAGGGAGGCGGGTTCTTT
CDR3: CASSYSSTSGKGGGFF

V: TRBV6-2/TRBV6-3
D: TRBD2
size: NA
J: TRBJ2-3
DNA: TGCGCCGGTAGCTGGGGACTAGCGAATACGCAGTATTTT
CDR3: CAGSWGLANTQYF

V: TRBV13
D: NA
size: NA
J: TRBJ2-7
DNA: TGTGCCGGCAGCAATAACAGGGAGCAGTACTTC
CDR3: CAGSNNREQYF

V: TRBV11-2
D: NA
size: NA
J: TRBJ2-2
DNA: TGTGCCAGCAGCTTAGATCGAGGGGGAGTGCGCCCGGACATCGGGGAGCTGTTTTTC
CDR3: CASSLDRGGVRPDIGELFF

V: TRBV30
D: NA
size: many
J: TRBJ2-5
DNA: TGTGCCTGGGGCATAACGCCGGGACTTCAAGAGACCCAGTACTTC
CDR3: CAWGITPGLQETQYF

V: TRBV28
D: NA
size: NA
J: TRBJ1-1
DNA: TGTGCCAGTAGTTCCCCACAGGGAGCCGCTGAAGCTTTCTTT
CDR3: CASSSPQGAAEAFF

V: TRBV12-3/TRBV12-4
D: NA
size: NA
J: TRBJ2-2
DNA: TGTGCCAGCATCGAGTCAGAGAACACCGGGGAGCTGTTTTTT
CDR3: CASIESENTGELFF

V: TRBV28
D: TRBD1
size: once
J: TRBJ2-7
DNA: TGTGCCAGCAGTGCCCTTAGGGGGACAGGGGTCGACGAGCAGTACTTC
CDR3: CASSALRGTGVDEQYF

V: TRBV28
D: TRBD2
size: NA
J: TRBJ2-2
DNA: TGTGCCAGCAATAGGGCGGGAGGGTCCACCGGGGAGCTGTTTTTT
CDR3: CASNRAGGSTGELFF

V: TRBV5-6
D: NA
size: NA
J: TRBJ2-5
DNA: TGTGCCAGCAGCTTGTTCGGCGGGAAAGGGACCCAGTACTTC
CDR3: CASSLFGGKGTQYF

V: TRBV25-1
D: NA
size: many
J: TRBJ1-1
DNA: TGTGCCAGCAGGACAGGGAACACTGAAGCTTTCTTT
CDR3: CASRTGNTEAFF

V: TRBV6-2/TRBV6-3
D: NA
size: NA
J: TRBJ2-3
DNA: TGTGCCAGCAGGTACCCGGGGACCATAGATACGCGGTATTTT
CDR3: CASRYPGTIDTRYF

V: TRBV11-2
D: NA
size: NA
J: TRBJ2-7
DNA: TGTGCCGGCAGCCTTTCTGTGGGAATATCCTACGAGCAATACTTC
CDR3: CAGSLSVGISYEQYF

V: TRBV5-4
D: NA
size: NA
J: TRBJ1-1
DNA: TGTGCCAGCAGCTCCCCAGATCGTACTGAAGCTCTCTTT
CDR3: CASSSPDRTEALF

V: TRBV6-1
D: TRBD1
size: NA
J: TRBJ1-1
DNA: TGTGCCAGCGACGATATGACAGGGGCCCCTGAAGCTTTCTTT
CDR3: CASDDMTGAPEAFF

V: TRBV29-1
D: NA
size: many
J: TRBJ2-5
DNA: TGCAGCGTTGTCGGGGTGGGAGAGACCCAGTACTTC
CDR3: CSVVGVGETQYF

V: TRBV29-1
D: NA
size: NA
J: TRBJ2-5
DNA: TGCAGTGTTGGAGGGCTAGAGGGAGACGAGACCCAGTACTTC
CDR3: CSVGGLEGDETQYF

V: TRBV5-6
D: NA
size: NA
J: TRBJ2-2
DNA: TGTGCCAGCAGCTTGGGCAGGGTGTTGTTCACTGGGGAGCTGTTTTTT
CDR3: CASSLGRVLFTGELFF

V: TRBV2
D: NA
size: few
J: TRBJ1-1
DNA: TGTGCCACACCTCCCAATCAGGAGAACACTGAAGCTTTCTTT
CDR3: CATPPNQENTEAFF

V: TRBV6-6
D: TRBD2
size: few
J: TRBJ2-1
DNA: TGTGCCAGAGGGCCGGGACTAGCGTGGTATGAGCAGTTCTTC
CDR3: CARGPGLAWYEQFF

V: TRBV14
D: NA
size: NA
J: TRBJ2-2
DNA: TGTGCCAGCAGCCAATCGAGGGCGGCCGACACCGGGGAGCTATTTTTT
CDR3: CASSQSRAADTGELFF

V: TRBV4-1
D: NA
size: NA
J: TRBJ2-7
DNA: TGCGCCAGCAGCTCCGGCTCTTTGACCTCCTACGAGAAGTACTTC
CDR3: CASSSGSLTSYEKYF

V: TRBV6-1
D: NA
size: NA
J: TRBJ2-2
DNA: TGTGCCAGCAGTGTTATCAGACAGGAGAACACCGGGAAGCTGTTTTTT
CDR3: CASSVIRQENTGKLFF

V: TRBV6-5
D: NA
size: NA
J: TRBJ2-7
DNA: TGTGCCAGCAGCCAATTGAGTGGGGACGAGCAGTACTTC
CDR3: CASSQLSGDEQYF

V: TRBV29-1
D: NA
size: NA
J: TRBJ1-2
DNA: TGCAGCGTTACCCAGACGGTAGATGGCTGCACCTTC
CDR3: CSVTQTVDGCTF

V: TRBV6-1
D: TRBD2
size: NA
J: TRBJ2-5
DNA: TGTGCCAGCAATGAAACCTTTCTAGCGGGAGGTAACCAAGTGACCCAGTACTTC
CDR3: CASNETFLAGGNQVTQYF

V: TRBV29-1
D: TRBD1
size: many
J: TRBJ2-2
DNA: TGCAGCGTCGAGAAGGGACAGTCGAACACCGGGGAGCTGTTTTTT
CDR3: CSVEKGQSNTGELFF

V: TRBV29-1
D: NA
size: NA
J: TRBJ2-1
DNA: TGCAGCGTTGAATGTGACCGGATTAGATCTTACAATGAGGAGTTCTTC
CDR3: CSVECDRIRSYNEEFF

V: TRBV29-1
D: TRBD2
size: NA
J: TRBJ2-3
DNA: TGCAGCGTTGTTGGGCGGGGGGCAGATATGCAGTATTTT
CDR3: CSVVGRGADMQYF

V: TRBV12-3/TRBV12-4
D: TRBD2
size: NA
J: TRBJ2-5
DNA: TGTGCCAGCGTATCGGGGACTAGCCGTGAGACCCAGTACTTC
CDR3: CASVSGTSRETQYF

V: TRBV11-2
D: NA
size: NA
J: TRBJ2-2
DNA: TGTGCCAGCAGCTTTGATCGGGGCAGGGTCGGCACCCGGGAGCTGTCTTTT
CDR3: CASSFDRGRVGTRELSF

V: TRBV12-3/TRBV12-4
D: NA
size: NA
J: TRBJ1-1
DNA: TGTGCCAGCAGCGCAGGGAACACTGAAGCCTTCTTT
CDR3: CASSAGNTEAFF

V: TRBV4-1
D: NA
size: few
J: TRBJ1-5
DNA: TGCGCCAGCAGTTTACGCCAAGGTATAGGGCGTCAGCCCCAGCATTTT
CDR3: CASSLRQGIGRQPQHF

V: TRBV11-2
D: NA
size: NA
J: TRBJ2-1
DNA: TGTGCCAGCGGCTTAAATGGTGCCTATAAGCAGTTCTTC
CDR3: CASGLNGAYKQFF

V: TRBV5-1
D: NA
size: NA
J: TRBJ1-4
DNA: TGCGCCAGCAGCTATGGGAGGGCCGCAACTAATGAAAAACTGTTTTTT
CDR3: CASSYGRAATNEKLFF

V: TRBV11-1
D: TRBD2
size: few
J: TRBJ2-5
DNA: TGTGCCAGCATCCCGCCCCGGGAGGTCAGGAAGGACTTCCAAGAGACCCAGTACTTC
CDR3: CASIPPREVRKDFQETQYF

V: TRBV12-3/TRBV12-4
D: NA
size: NA
J: TRBJ2-2
DNA: TGTGCCAGCAGTTTGGGGGGCTGGGAGGAACTGTTTTTT
CDR3: CASSLGGWEELFF

V: TRBV29-1
D: NA
size: once
J: TRBJ2-6
DNA: TGCAGCGTTGAAGGTAGGCCTGGGGCCAACGTCCTGGCTTTC
CDR3: CSVEGRPGANVLAF

V: TRBV29-1
D: NA
size: NA
J: TRBJ2-3
DNA: TGCAGCGTTCGAGCAGGTACCAGAGATACACAGTATTTT
CDR3: CSVRAGTRDTQYF

V: TRBV12-3/TRBV12-4
D: NA
size: NA
J: TRBJ1-5
DNA: TGTGTCAGCTGTTTAGATCAGCCCCAGCATTTT
CDR3: CVSCLDQPQHF

V: TRBV29-1
D: TRBD1
size: NA
J: TRBJ1-2
DNA: TGCAGCACTTTGGACAGGGTCGTTGGCTACACCTTC
CDR3: CSTLDRVVGYTF

V: TRBV6-1
D: TRBD2
size: many
J: TRBJ2-7
DNA: TGTGCCAGCAGTGAAGGAACCCTCGGGGCGGGAGGTTACGAGCAGTACTTC
CDR3: CASSEGTLGAGGYEQYF

V: TRBV6-1
D: TRBD2
size: few
J: TRBJ2-7
DNA: TGTGCCAGCTGTGAATGGAGTAGCGGGAACGACGAGCAGTACTTC
CDR3: CASCEWSSGNDEQYF

V: TRBV12-3/TRBV12-4
D: NA
size: once
J: TRBJ2-1
DNA: TGTGCTAGCAGCCCCCATACGTGGAATGAGCAGTTCTTC
CDR3: CASSPHTWNEQFF

V: TRBV6-6
D: TRBD1
size: NA
J: TRBJ2-1
DNA: TGTGCCAGCGGTTACCACGGGACAGGGGTTCCCACTAGACGGGAGGGACTAAAAAATGAGCAGTTCTTC
CDR3: CASGYHGTGVPTRREGLKNEQFF

V: TRBV11-2
D: NA
size: NA
J: TRBJ2-7
DNA: TGTGCCAGTAGCCAATATTCGGGAGGGGGCTACGAGTACTACTTC
CDR3: CASSQYSGGGYEYYF

V: TRBV11-2
D: NA
size: NA
J: TRBJ1-5
DNA: TGTGCCAGCAGCATCGGACGGTTTCACGAGCCCCAGCATTTT
CDR3: CASSIGRFHEPQHF

V: TRBV29-1
D: TRBD1
size: NA
J: TRBJ2-1
DNA: TGCAGCATTCGGACAGGGGGCAGTGGGAAGTTCTTC
CDR3: CSIRTGGSGKFF

V: TRBV6-5
D: TRBD1
size: NA
J: TRBJ2-3
DNA: TGTGCTAGCAGTTACTCGGCGCAGGGGGCCTCAGATACGCAGTATTTT
CDR3: CASSYSAQGASDTQYF

V: TRBV5-1
D: TRBD2
size: once
J: TRBJ2-7
DNA: TGCGCCAGCAACTTGACTAGCGGGCAGGCCTACGAGCAATACTTC
CDR3: CASNLTSGQAYEQYF

V: TRBV18
D: NA
size: NA
J: TRBJ1-1
DNA: TGTGCCAGCTCACTGGAGGCAGCCTCGCTCACTGAAGCTTTCTTT
CDR3: CASSLEAASLTEAFF

V: TRBV12-3/TRBV12-4
D: NA
size: many
J: TRBJ1-2
DNA: TGTGCCAGCAGTTTAGTCGACAGGTCTGGCTACACCTTC
CDR3: CASSLVDRSGYTF

V: TRBV11-2
D: NA
size: NA
J: TRBJ2-1
DNA: TGTGCCAACAGCTTACTCGGGAATGAGCAGTTATTC
CDR3: CANSLLGNEQLF

V: TRBV4-1
D: TRBD1
size: NA
J: TRBJ1-5
DNA: TGCACCAGCAGCCAAAACACGGACAGGGCCGGCCAGCCCCAGCATTTT
CDR3: CTSSQNTDRAGQPQHF